Sequencing of this T cell receptor beta chain was carried out in a study of shared clonotypes between healthy human individuals. Study results and limitations: Only blood was sampled, and tissue TCR repertoires likely differ from blood ones. Shared across a few donors were around 5% of the naive CD4 clonotypes.

Sequencing was performed with immunoSEQ multiplex PCR; in TCRdb, only in-frame clones are kept and a portion is missing. The sample shows around 1.4 million clones, 98% of them seen only once. Remarks on this clone: Its antigen remains unknown.

V was pared by 1 base and J by 1 base, with 5 bases of the junction left unmatched. Germline V gives CDR1 SGHNT, CDR2 YENEEA. This CDR3 is 16 amino acids long. Source material: naive CD4+ T cells sorted from blood. Documented subset: CD45RA+ positively selected. The genes are TRBV11-3 and TRBJ2-3; TRBD1 matches 7 bases. This TCR was sampled from a man aged 30-40 years in good health. Written as DNA, the CDR3 is TGTGCCAGCAGCTTAGGAACAGGGGCGGGCACAGATACGCAGTATTTT. Its translation is CASSLGTGAGTDTQYF.